This TCR beta chain stems from a study of T cell repertoires in cytomegalovirus infection. The wider study: Selected CMV epitopes included recently identified HLA-C-restricted ones as well as well-studied HLA-B-restricted ones.

Per germline, CDR1 MDHEN and CDR2 SYDVKM. This CDR3 comprises 15 residues. Trimming took 8 bases from V and 5 from J, leaving 19 bases between them. One entry per CDR3 protein, called by TCRdb with MiXCR from the reads. Of under 850,000 distinct CDR3 sequences in the sample, 33% were seen once. Concerning this clonotype: Its antigen remains unknown.

The rearrangement uses TRBV28 and TRBJ1-5; maybe TRBD1 (5 bases). Sequenced here: cultured PBMCs, sampled from culture after CMV antigen stimulation. This clonotype was obtained from a human donor in good health (CMV status not recorded). Some clones in this sample may be carry-over from other donors' samples. CDR3 nucleotides: TGTGCCAGCGGCAGCCTAGGGCAGGGTTATCAGCCCCAGCATTTT. Translation gives CASGSLGQGYQPQHF.